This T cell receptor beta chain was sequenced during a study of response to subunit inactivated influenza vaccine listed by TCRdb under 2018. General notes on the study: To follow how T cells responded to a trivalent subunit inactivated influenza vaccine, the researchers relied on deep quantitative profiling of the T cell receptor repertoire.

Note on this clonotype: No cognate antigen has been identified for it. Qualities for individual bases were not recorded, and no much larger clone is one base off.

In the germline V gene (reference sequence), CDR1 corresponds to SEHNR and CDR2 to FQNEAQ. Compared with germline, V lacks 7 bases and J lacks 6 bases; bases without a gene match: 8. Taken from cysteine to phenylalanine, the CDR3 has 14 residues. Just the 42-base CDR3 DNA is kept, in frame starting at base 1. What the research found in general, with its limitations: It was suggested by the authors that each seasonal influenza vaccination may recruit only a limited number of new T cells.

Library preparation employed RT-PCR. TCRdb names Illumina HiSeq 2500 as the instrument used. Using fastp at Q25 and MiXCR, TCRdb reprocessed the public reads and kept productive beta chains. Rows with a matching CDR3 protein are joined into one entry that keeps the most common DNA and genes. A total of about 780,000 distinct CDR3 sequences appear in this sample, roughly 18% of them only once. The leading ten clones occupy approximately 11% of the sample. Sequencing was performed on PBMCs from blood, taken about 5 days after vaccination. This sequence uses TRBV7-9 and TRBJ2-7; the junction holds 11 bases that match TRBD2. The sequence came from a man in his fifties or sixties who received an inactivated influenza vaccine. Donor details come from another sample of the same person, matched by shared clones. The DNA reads TGTGCCAGCAATAGCGGGAGGGCACACTTCGAGCAGTACTTC. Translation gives CASNSGRAHFEQYF. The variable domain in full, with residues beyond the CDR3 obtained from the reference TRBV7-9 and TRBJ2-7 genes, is DTGVSQNPRHKITKRGQNVTFRCDPISEHNRLYWYRQTLGQGPEFLTYFQNEAQLEKSRLLSDRFSAERPKGSFSTLEIQRTEQGDSAMYLCASNSGRAHFEQYFGPGTRLTVT.